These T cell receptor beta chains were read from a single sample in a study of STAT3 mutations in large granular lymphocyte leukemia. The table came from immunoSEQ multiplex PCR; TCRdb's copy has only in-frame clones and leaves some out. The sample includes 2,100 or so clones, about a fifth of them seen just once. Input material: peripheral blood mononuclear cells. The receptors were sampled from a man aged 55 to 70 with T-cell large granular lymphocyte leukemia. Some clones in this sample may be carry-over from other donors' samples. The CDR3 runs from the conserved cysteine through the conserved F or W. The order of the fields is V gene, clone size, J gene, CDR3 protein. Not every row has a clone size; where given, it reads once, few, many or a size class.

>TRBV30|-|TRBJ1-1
CAWGTGDTEAFF
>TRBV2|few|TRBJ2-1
CASRGQFF
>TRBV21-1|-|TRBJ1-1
CASIEDGAFF
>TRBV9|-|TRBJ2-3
CASSVNWGGTQYF
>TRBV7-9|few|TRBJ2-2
CASSLSVGGELFF
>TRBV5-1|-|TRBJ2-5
CASSLGRGGETQYF
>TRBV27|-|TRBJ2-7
CASTLRWGFSYEQYF
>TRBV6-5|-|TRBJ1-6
CASSQVSSPLHF
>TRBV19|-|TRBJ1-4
CASRGAVEKLFF
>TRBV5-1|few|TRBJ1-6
CASSPVGQDSPLHF
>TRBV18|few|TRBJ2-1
CASSPGPTGLFF
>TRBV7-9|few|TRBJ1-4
CASSPDRGDEKLFF
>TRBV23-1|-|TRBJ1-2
CATYLRGAGYGYTF
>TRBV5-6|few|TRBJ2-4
CASSLRAGRGMEYF
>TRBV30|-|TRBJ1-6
CAWSTTPNSPLHF
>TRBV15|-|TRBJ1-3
CATRGQGGNTIYF
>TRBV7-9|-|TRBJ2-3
CASSSGGGSDTQYF
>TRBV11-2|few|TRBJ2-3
CASRHVLQGADTQYF
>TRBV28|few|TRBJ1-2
CASSSTGGAPNYGYTF
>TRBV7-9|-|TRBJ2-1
CASSFGQTYNEQFF
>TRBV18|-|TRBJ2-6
CASSPSGASGANVLTF
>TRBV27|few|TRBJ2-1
CASSLFLGGSNYNEQFF
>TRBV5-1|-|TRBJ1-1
CASSIGTGEAFF
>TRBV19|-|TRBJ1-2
CASSPDTNYGYTF
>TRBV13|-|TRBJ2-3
CASSFGTSGDSGTDTQYF
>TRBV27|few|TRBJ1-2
CASSAALGSGYTF
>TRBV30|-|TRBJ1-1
CAWSQGAAEAFF
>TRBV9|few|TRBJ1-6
CASSVGEGTPLHF
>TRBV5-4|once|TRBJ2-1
CASNPSGFGNEQFF
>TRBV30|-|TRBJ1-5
CAWSGRQGSRQPQHF
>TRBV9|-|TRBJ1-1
CASSAAKGGAEEAFF
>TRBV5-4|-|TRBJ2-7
CASSTGLAYEQYF
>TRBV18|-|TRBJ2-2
CASSSTGEAGELFF
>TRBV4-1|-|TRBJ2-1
CASSQRLADYNEQFF
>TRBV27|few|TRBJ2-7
CASSFAGFSYEQYF
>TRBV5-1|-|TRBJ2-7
CASSLVPGVTYEQYF
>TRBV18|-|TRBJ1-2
CASSPGGTYGYTF
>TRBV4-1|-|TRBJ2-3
CASSPLAGGNTDTQYF
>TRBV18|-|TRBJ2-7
CASSPPGGGYEQYF
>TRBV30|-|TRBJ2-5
CAQTDRETQYF
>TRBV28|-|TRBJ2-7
CASSRGRSSYEQYF
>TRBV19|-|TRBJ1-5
CASSGDRGQPQHF
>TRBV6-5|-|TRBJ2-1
CASSRHWGEQFF
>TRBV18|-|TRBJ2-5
CASSLGEMDGTQYF
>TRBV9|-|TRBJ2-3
CASSPRAGSGGDTQYF
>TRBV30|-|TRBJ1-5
CAWADVWGPQHF
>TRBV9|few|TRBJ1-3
CASSPGGNGNTIYF
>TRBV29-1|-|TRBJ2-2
CSAQGLAGRTGELFF
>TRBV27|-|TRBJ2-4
CASSLITGSDKNIQYF